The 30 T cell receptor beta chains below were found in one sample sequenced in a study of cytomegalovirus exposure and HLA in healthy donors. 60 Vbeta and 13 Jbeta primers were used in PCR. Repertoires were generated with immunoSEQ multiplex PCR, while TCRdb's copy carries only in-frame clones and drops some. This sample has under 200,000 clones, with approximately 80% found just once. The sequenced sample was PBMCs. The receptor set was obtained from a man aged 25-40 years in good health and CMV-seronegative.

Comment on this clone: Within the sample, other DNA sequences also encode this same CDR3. DNA for the CDR3: TGTGCCAGCAGCCTAGCGGACTCCTACGAGCAGTACTTC. Protein sequence: CASSLADSYEQYF. The chain is built from TRBV27 and TRBJ2-7; 7 bases agree with TRBD2. The CDR3 has 13 amino acids. The germline V gene encodes CDR1 MNHEY and CDR2 SMNVEV (reference sequence). Unmatched junction bases numbered 2, after V lost 6 bases and J lost 0 bases.

The CDR3 DNA reads TGTGCCTGGAGTGTACTGAATGGAGATTCACCCCTCCACTTT. Its protein product is CAWSVLNGDSPLHF. The chain couples TRBV30 to TRBJ1-6; the D is unclear. Trimming shortened V by 0 bases and J by 8 bases, and 11 bases separated the two germline ends. This CDR3 spans 14 amino acids. In germline, CDR1 is GTSNPN, CDR2 SVGIG (reference sequence).

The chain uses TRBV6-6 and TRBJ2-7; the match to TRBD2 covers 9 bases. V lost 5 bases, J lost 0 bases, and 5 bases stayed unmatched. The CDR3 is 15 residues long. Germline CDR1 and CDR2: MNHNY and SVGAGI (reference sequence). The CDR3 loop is CASSRTSVGSYEQYF. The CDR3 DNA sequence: TGTGCCAGCAGTCGGACTAGCGTTGGCTCCTACGAGCAGTACTTC.

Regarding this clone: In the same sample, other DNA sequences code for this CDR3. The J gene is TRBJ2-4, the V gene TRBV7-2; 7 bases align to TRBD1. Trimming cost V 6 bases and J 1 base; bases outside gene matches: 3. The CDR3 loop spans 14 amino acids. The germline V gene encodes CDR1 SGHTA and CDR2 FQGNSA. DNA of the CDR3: TGTGCCAGCAGTCCGGACAGGGCCAAAAACATTCAGTACTTC. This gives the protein CASSPDRAKNIQYF.

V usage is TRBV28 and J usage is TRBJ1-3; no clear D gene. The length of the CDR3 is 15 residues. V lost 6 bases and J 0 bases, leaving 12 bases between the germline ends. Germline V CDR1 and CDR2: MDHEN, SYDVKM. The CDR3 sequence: CASRQSGSSGNTIYF. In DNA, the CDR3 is TGTGCCAGCAGACAAAGTGGGAGCTCTGGAAACACCATATATTTT.

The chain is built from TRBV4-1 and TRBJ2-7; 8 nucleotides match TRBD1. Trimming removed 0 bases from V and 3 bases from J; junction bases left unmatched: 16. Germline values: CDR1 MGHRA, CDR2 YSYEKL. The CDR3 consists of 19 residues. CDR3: CASSQDDALGQVIGYEQYF. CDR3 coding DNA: TGCGCCAGCAGCCAAGATGACGCTCTGGGACAGGTCATAGGCTACGAGCAGTACTTC.

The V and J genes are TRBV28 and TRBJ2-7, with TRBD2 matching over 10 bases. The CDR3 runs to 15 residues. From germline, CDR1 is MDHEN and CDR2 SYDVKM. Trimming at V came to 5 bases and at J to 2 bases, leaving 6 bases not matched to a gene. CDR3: CASSALAGVPYEQYF. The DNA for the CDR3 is TGTGCCAGCAGTGCCCTAGCGGGAGTTCCCTACGAGCAGTACTTC. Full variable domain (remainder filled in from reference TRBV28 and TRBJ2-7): DVKVTQSSRYLVKRTGEKVFLECVQDMDHENMFWYRQDPGLGLRLIYFSYDVKMKEKGDIPEGYSVSREKKERFSLILESASTNQTSMYLCASSALAGVPYEQYFGPGTRLTVT.

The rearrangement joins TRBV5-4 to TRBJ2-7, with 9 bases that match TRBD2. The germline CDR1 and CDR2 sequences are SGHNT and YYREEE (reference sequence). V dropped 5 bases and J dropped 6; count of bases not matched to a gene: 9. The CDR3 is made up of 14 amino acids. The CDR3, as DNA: TGTGCCAGCAGTGCTGCGGGAGGGCGGCGCGAGCAGTACTTC. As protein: CASSAAGGRREQYF.

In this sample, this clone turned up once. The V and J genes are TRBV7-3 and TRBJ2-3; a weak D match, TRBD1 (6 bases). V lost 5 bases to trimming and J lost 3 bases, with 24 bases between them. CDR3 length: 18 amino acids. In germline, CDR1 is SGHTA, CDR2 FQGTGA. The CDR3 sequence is CASSINTGPTGLTDTQYF. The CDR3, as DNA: TGTGCCAGCAGCATCAACACGGGGCCGACAGGCCTAACAGATACGCAGTATTTT.

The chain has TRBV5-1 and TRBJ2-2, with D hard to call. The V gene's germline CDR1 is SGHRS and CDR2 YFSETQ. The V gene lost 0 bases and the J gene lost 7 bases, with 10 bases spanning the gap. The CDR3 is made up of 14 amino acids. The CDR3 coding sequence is TGCGCCAGCAGCTTGGTCGTCACGGGCGGGGAGCTGTTTTTT. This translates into CASSLVVTGGELFF.

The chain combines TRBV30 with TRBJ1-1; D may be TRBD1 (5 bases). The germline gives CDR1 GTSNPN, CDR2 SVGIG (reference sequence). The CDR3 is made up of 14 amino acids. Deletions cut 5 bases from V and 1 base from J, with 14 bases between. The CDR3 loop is CAWEEQVANTEAFF. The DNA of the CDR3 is TGTGCCTGGGAGGAACAGGTTGCGAACACTGAAGCTTTCTTT.

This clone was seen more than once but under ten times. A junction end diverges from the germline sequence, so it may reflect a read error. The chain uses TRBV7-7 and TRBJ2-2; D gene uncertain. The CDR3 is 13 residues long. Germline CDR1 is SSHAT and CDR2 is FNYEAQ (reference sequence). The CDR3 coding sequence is TGTGCTAGCAGCTTAGACATGGTCGGGGAGCTGTTTTTT. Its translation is CASSLDMVGELFF.

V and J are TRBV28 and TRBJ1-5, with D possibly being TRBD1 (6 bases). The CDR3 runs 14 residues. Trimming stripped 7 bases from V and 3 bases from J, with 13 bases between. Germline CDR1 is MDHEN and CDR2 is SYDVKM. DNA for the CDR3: TGTGCCAGCACCGTGGACAGTTTCAATCAGCCCCAGCATTTT. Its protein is CASTVDSFNQPQHF.

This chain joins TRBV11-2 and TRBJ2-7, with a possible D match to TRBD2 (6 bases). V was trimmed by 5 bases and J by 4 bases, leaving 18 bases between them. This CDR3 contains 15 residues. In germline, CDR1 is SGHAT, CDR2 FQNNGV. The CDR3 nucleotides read TGTGCCAGCAGCAATCATCCGACTAGTTTGTACGAGCAGTACTTC. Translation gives CASSNHPTSLYEQYF.

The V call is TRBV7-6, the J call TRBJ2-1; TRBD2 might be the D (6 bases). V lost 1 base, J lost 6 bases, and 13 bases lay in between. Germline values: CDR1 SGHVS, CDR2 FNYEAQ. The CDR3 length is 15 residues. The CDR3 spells CASSLETGTSNEQFF. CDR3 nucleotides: TGTGCCAGCAGCTTAGAGACCGGGACTTCCAATGAGCAGTTCTTC.

For the CDR3, the DNA is TGTGCCAGCAGTTACAACGTCGGGGGGAACACTGAAGCTTTCTTT. Its translation is CASSYNVGGNTEAFF. The rearrangement links TRBV6-5 to TRBJ1-1; a possible D gene is TRBD1 (5 bases). This CDR3 is 15 amino acids long. Germline V CDR1 and CDR2: MNHEY, SVGAGI. The germline V and J ends were trimmed by 2 bases and 1 base, with 11 bases remaining between them.

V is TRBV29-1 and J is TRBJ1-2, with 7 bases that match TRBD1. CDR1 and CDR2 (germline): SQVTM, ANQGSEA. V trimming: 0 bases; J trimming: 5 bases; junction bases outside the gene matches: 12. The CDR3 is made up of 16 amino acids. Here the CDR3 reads CSVEDFPGQRTYGYTF. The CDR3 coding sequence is TGCAGCGTTGAAGATTTCCCGGGACAGCGGACATATGGCTACACCTTC.

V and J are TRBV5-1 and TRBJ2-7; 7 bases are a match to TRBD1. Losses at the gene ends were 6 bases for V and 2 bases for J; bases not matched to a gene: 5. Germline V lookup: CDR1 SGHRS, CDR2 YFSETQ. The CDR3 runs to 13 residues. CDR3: CASTRQGTYEQYF. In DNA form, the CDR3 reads TGCGCCAGCACCAGACAGGGAACCTACGAGCAGTACTTC.

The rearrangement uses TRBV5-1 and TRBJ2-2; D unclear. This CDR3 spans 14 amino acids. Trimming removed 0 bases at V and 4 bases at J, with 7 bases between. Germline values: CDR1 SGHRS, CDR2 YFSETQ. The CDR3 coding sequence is TGCGCCAGCAGCTTGGCCTTCGGCACCGGGGAGCTGTTTTTT. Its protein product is CASSLAFGTGELFF.

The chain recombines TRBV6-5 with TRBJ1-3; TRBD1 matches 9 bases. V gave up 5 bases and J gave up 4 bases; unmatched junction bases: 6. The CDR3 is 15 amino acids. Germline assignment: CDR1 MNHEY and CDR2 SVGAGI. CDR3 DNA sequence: TGTGCCAGCAGTACAGGGGGCTATCAAGGAAACACCATATATTTT. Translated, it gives CASSTGGYQGNTIYF.

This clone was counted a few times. The CDR3 nucleotides read TGTGCAAGTCGCTTAGTTTGGGTGGGGGGGATCCCCAGGGCCAACGTCCTGACTTTC. Translation gives CASRLVWVGGIPRANVLTF. The chain joins TRBV12-2 to TRBJ2-6; the table assigns TRBD2, which was not confirmed against the DNA. TRBV12-2 corresponds to a pseudogene. CDR3 length equals 19 residues.

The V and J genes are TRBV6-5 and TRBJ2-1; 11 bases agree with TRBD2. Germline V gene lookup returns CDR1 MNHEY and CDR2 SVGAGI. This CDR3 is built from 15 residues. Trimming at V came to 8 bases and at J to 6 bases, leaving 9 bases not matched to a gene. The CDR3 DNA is TGTGCCAGCGGTTCTTCACTAGCGGGGGTCAATGAGCAGTTCTTC. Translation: CASGSSLAGVNEQFF.

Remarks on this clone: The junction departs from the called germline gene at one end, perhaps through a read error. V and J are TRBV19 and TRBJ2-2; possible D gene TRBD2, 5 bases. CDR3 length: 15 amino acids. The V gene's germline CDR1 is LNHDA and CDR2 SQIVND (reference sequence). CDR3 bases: TGTGCCAGTAGTATAGGAGAACTGAACACCGGGAAGCTGTTTTTT. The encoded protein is CASSIGELNTGKLFF.

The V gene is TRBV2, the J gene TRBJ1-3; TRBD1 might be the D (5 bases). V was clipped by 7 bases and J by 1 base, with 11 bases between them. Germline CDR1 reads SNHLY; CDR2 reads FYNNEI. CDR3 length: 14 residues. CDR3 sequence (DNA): TGTGCCAGCAAGCCAGGGCCTTCTGGAAACACCATATATTTT. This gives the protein CASKPGPSGNTIYF.

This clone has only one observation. CDR3 DNA: TGCGCCAGCAGCCAAGATGCCAGAGGGGATACGCAGTATTTT. This translates into CASSQDARGDTQYF. The chain uses TRBV4-3 and TRBJ2-3; tentatively, D is TRBD2 (5 bases). The CDR3 extends over 14 amino acids. CDR1 is LGHNA, CDR2 YSLEER, per germline. The V end lost 0 bases, the J end lost 6 bases, and 10 bases lay between the germline ends.

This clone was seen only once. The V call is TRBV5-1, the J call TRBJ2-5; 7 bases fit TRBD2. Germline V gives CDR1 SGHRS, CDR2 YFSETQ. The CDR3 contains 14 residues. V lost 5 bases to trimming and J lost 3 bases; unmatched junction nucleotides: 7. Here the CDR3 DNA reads TGCGCCAGCAGTCCGATGACTAGCAAAGAGACCCAGTACTTC. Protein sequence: CASSPMTSKETQYF.

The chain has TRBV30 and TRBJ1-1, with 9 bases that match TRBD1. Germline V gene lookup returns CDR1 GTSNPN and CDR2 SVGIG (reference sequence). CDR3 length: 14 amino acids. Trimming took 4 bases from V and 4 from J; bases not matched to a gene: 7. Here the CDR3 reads CAWTPGQGVTEAFF. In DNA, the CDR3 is TGTGCCTGGACCCCGGGACAGGGTGTCACTGAAGCTTTCTTT.

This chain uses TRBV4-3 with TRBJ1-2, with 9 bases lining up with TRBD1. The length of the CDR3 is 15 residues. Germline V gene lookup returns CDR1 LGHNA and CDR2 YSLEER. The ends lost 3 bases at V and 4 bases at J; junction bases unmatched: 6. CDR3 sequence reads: CASSQDRGKGYGYTF. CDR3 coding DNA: TGCGCCAGCAGCCAGGACAGGGGTAAGGGCTATGGCTACACCTTC.

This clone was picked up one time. The CDR3 loop is CASSETSGATRAQYF. Here the CDR3 DNA reads TGTGCCAGCAGCGAGACTAGCGGGGCGACCAGGGCCCAGTACTTC. The chain couples TRBV7-3 to TRBJ2-5, with 11 positions matching TRBD2. This CDR3 is 15 amino acids long. The V and J ends lost 5 bases and 9 bases, in that order; junction bases with no gene match: 11. Germline V lookup: CDR1 SGHTA, CDR2 FQGTGA.

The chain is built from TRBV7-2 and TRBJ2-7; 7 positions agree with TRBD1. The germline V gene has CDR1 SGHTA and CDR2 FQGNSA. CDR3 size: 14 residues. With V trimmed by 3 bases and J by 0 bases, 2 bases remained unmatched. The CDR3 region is CASSLDRLSYEQYF. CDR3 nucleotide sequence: TGTGCCAGCAGCTTGGACAGGCTCTCCTACGAGCAGTACTTC.